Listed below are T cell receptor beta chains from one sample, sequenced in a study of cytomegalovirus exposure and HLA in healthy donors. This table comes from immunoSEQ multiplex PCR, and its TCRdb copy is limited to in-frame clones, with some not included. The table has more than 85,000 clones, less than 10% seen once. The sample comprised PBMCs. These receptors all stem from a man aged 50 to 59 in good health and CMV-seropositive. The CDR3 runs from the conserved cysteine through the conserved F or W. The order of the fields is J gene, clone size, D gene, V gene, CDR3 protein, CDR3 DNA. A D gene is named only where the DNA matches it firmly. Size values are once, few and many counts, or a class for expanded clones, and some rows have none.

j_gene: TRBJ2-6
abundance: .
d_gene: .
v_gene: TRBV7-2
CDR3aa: CASSLGASGANVLTF
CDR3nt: TGTGCCAGCAGCTTAGGGGCTTCTGGGGCCAACGTCCTGACTTTC

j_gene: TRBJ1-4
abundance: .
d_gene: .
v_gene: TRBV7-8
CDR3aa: CASSLADRNEKLFF
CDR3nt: TGTGCCAGCAGCTTAGCGGACAGAAATGAAAAACTGTTTTTT

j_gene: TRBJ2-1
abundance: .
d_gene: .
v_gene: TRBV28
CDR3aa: CASSWGTVSRRGYEQFF
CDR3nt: TGTGCCAGCAGTTGGGGGACAGTATCAAGGAGGGGATATGAGCAGTTCTTC

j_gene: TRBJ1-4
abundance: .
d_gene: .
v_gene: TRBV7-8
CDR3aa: CASSLRVSPGTNEKLFF
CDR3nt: TGTGCCAGCAGCTTACGTGTCAGCCCGGGAACTAATGAAAAACTGTTTTTT

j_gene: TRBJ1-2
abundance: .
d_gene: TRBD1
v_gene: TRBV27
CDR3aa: CASSWGQGATYTF
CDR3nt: TGTGCCAGCAGCTGGGGACAGGGGGCCACCTACACCTTC

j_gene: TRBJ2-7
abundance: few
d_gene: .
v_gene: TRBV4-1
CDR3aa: CASSQDFGHGYEQYF
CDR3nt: TGCGCCAGCAGCCAAGATTTCGGACACGGGTACGAGCAGTACTTC

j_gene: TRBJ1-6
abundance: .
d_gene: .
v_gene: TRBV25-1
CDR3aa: CASSQAGVGSPLHF
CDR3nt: TGTGCCAGCAGCCAAGCGGGGGTCGGTTCACCCCTCCACTTT

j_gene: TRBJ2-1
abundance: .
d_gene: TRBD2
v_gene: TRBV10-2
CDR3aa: CATYNPGTSYSYNEQFF
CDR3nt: TGCGCCACCTACAACCCCGGGACTAGTTATTCCTACAATGAGCAGTTCTTC

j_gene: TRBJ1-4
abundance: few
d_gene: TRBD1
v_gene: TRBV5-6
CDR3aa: CASSSDRGHEKLFF
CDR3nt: TGTGCCAGCAGCTCGGACAGGGGACATGAAAAACTGTTTTTT

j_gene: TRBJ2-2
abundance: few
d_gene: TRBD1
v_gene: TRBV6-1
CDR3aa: CASSAGWRQGPLFF
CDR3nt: TGTGCCAGCAGCGCAGGGTGGCGACAGGGCCCTCTGTTTTTT